This T cell receptor (beta chain) was recovered during a study of blood T cell repertoires in COVID-19. Study as a whole: Material from acute and convalescent COVID-19 was sourced from the United States, Italy and Spain. Sources were T cells, B-cell-depleted T cells, or PBMCs; the material itself was cDNA or gDNA.

Only a few counts were recorded for this clone. In the study's own analysis: Amplification with reference gene primers provided the estimates of nucleated cell counts. Method: immunoSEQ multiplex PCR; TCRdb's copy keeps in-frame clones and lacks some. V and J calls plus clone size are reproduced from that table; the DNA served to infer D and trimming. This table has 70,000 or so clones, about 87% appearing once. The sample comprised peripheral blood. The origin of this receptor is a man between 50 and 59 years old with active COVID-19.

CDR3 in DNA: TGCAGCGGCCTGACAGGGAGCACCGGGGAGCTGTTTTTT. Its translation is CSGLTGSTGELFF. The chain couples TRBV29-1 to TRBJ2-2; 7 nucleotides match TRBD1. The CDR3 is 13 residues long. CDR1 and CDR2 from the germline V gene are SQVTM and ANQGSEA. J lost 4 bases, V lost 7 bases, and 6 bases had no gene match.